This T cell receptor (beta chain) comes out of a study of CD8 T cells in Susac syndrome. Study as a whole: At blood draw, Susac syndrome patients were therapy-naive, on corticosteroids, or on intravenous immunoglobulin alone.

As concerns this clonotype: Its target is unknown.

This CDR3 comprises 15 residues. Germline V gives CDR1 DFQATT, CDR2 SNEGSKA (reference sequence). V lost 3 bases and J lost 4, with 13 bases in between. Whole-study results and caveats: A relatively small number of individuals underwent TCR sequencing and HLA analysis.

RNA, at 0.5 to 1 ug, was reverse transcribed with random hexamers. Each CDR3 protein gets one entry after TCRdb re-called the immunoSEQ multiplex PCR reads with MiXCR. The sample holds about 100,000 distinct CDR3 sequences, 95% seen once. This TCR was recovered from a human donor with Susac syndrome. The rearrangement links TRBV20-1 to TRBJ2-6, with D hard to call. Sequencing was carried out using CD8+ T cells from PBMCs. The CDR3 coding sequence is TGCAGTGCTAGTTTCACCCAAGAGGGGGCCAACGTCCTGACTTTC. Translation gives CSASFTQEGANVLTF.